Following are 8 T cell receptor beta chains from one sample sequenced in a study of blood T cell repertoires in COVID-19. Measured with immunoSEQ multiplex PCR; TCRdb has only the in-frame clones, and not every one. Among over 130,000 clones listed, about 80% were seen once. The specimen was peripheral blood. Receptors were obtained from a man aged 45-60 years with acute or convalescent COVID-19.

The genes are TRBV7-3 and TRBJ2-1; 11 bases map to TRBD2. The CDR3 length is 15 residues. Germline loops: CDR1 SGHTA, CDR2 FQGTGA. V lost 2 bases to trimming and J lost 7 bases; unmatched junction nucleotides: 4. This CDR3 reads CASSLYGTSGNEQFF. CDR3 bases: TGTGCCAGCAGCTTATATGGGACTAGCGGTAATGAGCAGTTCTTC.

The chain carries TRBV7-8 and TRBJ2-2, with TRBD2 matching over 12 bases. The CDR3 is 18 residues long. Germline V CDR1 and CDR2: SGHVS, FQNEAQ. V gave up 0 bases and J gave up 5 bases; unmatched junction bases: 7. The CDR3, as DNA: TGTGCCAGCAGCTTAGCGCGGCTAGCGGGGGGGCCAACCGGGGAGCTGTTTTTT. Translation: CASSLARLAGGPTGELFF.

The CDR3 DNA reads as TGTGCCACCAGTGACCTGACCCAGACAGGGCTCCCCATTCGTGGCACTGAAGCTTTCTTT. This sequence encodes CATSDLTQTGLPIRGTEAFF. This chain links TRBV24-1 with TRBJ1-1, with 7 bases fitting TRBD1. This CDR3 has 20 amino acids. Trimming removed 4 bases from V and 4 bases from J; junction bases left unmatched: 23. Germline lookup yields CDR1 KGHDR and CDR2 SFDVKD.

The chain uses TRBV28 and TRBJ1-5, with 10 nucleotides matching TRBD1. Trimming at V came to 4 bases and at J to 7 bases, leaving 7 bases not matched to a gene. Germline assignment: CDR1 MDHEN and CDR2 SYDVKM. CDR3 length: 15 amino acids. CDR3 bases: TGTGCCAGCAGTTCTCCGGGACAGGGGCGGCAGCCCCAGCATTTT. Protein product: CASSSPGQGRQPQHF.

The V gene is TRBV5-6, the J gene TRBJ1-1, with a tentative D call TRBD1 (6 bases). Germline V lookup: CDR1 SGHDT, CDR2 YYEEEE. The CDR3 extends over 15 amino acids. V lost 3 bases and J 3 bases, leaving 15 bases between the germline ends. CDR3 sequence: CASSWTGQPDTEAFF. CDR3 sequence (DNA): TGTGCCAGCAGCTGGACCGGACAGCCGGACACTGAAGCTTTCTTT.

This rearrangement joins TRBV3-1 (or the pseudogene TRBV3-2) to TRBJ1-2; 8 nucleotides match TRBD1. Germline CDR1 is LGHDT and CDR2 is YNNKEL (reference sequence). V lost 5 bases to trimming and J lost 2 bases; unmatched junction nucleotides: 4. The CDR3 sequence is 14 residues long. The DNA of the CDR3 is TGTGCCAGCAGCACTCGACAGGGGAACTATGGCTACACCTTC. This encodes CASSTRQGNYGYTF.

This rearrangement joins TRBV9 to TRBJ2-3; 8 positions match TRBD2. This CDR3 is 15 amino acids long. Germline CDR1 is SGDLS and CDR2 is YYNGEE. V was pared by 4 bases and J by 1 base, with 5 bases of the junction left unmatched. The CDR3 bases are TGTGCCAGCAGCCGGGGGGGGTTTGGCACAGATACGCAGTATTTT. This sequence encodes CASSRGGFGTDTQYF. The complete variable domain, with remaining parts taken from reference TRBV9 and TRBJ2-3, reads DSGVTQTPKHLITATGQRVTLRCSPRSGDLSVYWYQQSLDQGLQFLIQYYNGEERAKGNILERFSAQQFPDLHSELNLSSLELGDSALYFCASSRGGFGTDTQYFGPGTRLTVL.

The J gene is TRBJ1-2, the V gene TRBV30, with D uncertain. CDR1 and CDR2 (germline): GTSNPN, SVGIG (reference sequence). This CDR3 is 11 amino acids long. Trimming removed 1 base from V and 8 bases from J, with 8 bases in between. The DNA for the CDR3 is TGTGCCTGGAGTGGGCTGGGCGGCTACACCTTC. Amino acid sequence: CAWSGLGGYTF.